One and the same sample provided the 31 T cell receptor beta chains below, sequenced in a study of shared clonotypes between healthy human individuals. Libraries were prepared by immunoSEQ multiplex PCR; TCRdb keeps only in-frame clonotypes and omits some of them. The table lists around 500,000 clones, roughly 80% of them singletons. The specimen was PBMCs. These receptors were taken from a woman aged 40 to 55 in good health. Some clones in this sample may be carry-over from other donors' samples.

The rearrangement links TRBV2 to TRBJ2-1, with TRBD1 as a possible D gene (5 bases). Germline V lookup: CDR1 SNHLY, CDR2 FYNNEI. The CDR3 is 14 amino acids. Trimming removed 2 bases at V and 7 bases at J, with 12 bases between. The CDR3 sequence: CASSEFAAGNEQFF. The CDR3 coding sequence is TGTGCCAGCAGTGAATTCGCGGCAGGGAATGAGCAGTTCTTC.

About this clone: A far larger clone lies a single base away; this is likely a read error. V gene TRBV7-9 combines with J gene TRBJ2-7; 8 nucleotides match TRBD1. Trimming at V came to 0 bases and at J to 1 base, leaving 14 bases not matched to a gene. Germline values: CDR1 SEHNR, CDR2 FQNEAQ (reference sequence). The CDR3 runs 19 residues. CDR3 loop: CASSLAGRTGGLGSYEQYF. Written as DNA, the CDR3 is TGTGCCAGCAGCTTAGCGGGGAGAACAGGGGGACTGGGGTCCTACGAGCAGTACTTC.

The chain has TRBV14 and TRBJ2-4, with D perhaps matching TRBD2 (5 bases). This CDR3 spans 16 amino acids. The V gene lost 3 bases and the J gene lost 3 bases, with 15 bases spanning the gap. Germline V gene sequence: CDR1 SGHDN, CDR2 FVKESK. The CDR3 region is CASSQYGGSGKNIQYF. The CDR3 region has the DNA TGTGCCAGCAGCCAGTACGGCGGGTCGGGCAAAAACATTCAGTACTTC. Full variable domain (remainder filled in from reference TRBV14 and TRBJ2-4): EAGVTQFPSHSVIEKGQTVTLRCDPISGHDNLYWYRRVMGKEIKFLLHFVKESKQDESGMPNNRFLAERTGGTYSTLKVQPAELEDSGVYFCASSQYGGSGKNIQYFGAGTRLSVL.

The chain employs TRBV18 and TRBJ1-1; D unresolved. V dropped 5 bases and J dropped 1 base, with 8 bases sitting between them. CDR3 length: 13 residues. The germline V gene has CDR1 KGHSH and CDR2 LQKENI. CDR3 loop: CASSVHANTEAFF. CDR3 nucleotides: TGTGCCAGCTCAGTTCATGCGAACACTGAAGCTTTCTTT.

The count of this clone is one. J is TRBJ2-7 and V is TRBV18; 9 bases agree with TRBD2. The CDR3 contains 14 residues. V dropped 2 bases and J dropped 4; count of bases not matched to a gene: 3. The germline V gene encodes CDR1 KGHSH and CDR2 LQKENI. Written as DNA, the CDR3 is TGTGCCAGCTCACCAGGGAGCGGGAGGTACGAGCAGTACTTC. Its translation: CASSPGSGRYEQYF.

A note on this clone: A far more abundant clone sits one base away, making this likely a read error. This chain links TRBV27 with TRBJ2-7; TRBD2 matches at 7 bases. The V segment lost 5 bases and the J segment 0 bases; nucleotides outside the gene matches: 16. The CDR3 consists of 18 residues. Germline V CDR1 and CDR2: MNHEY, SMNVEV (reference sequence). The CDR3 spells CASSALPQLALNSYEQYF. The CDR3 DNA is TGTGCCAGCAGTGCCCTACCCCAACTAGCGCTAAACTCCTACGAGCAGTACTTC.

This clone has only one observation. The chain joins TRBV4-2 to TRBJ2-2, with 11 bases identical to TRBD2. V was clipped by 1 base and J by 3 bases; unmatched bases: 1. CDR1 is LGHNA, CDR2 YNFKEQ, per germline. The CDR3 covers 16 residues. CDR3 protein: CASSQGLAGYTGELFF. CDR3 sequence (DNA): TGTGCCAGCAGCCAAGGACTAGCGGGATACACCGGGGAGCTGTTTTTT.

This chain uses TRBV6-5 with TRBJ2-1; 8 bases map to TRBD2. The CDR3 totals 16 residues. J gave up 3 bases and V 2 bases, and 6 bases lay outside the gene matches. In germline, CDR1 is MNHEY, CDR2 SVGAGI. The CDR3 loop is CASSYIPSGHYNEQFF. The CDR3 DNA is TGTGCCAGCAGTTACATCCCTAGCGGGCACTACAATGAGCAGTTCTTC.

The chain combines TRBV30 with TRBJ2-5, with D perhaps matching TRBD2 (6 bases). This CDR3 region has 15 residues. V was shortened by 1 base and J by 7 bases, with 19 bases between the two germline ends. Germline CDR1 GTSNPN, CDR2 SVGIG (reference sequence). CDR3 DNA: TGTGCCTGGAGTGCCCCCGGGGCAGGGAGGACGACCCAGTACTTC. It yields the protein CAWSAPGAGRTTQYF. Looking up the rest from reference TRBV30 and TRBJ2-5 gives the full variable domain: SQTIHQWPATLVQPVGSPLSLECTVEGTSNPNLYWYRQAAGRGLQLLFYSVGIGQISSEVPQNLSASRPQDRQFILSSKKLLLSDSGFYLCAWSAPGAGRTTQYFGPGTRLLVL.

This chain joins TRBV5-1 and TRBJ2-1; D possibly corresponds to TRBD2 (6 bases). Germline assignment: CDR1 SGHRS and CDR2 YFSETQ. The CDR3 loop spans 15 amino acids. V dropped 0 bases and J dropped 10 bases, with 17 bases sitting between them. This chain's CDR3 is CASSLGLDGIGEQFF. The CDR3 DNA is TGCGCCAGCAGCTTGGGACTAGACGGCATTGGCGAGCAGTTCTTC.

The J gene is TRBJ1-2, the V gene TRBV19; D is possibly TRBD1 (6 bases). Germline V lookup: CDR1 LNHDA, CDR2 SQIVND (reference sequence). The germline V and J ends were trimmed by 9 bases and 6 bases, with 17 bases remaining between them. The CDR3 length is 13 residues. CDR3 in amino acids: CASLNGGRDGYTF. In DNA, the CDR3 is TGTGCCAGCCTCAACGGGGGGCGGGATGGCTACACCTTC.

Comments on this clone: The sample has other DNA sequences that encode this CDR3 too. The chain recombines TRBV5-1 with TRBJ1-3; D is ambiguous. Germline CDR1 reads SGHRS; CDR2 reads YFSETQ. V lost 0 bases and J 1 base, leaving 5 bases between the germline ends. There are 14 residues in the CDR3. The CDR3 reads CASSLVGSGNTIYF. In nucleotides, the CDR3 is TGCGCCAGCAGCTTGGTTGGTTCTGGAAACACCATATATTTT.

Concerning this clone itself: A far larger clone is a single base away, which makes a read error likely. The CDR3 sequence: CSVLSSDGRPQHF. CDR3 coding DNA: TGCAGCGTTTTGTCATCAGACGGACGGCCCCAGCATTTT. This chain joins TRBV29-1 and TRBJ1-5; no firm D call. V lost 5 bases and J lost 9, with 17 bases in between. The CDR3 totals 13 residues. Germline loops: CDR1 SQVTM, CDR2 ANQGSEA. Combining the CDR3 with reference TRBV29-1 and TRBJ1-5 gives the whole variable domain SAVISQKPSRDICQRGTSLTIQCQVDSQVTMMFWYRQQPGQSLTLIATANQGSEATYESGFVIDKFPISRPNLTFSTLTVSNMSPEDSSIYLCSVLSSDGRPQHFGDGTRLSIL.

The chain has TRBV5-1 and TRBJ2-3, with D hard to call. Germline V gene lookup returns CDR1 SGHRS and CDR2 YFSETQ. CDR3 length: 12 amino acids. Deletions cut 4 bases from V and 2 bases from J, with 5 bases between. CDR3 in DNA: TGCGCCAGCAGCGAGATCACAGATACGCAGTATTTT. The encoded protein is CASSEITDTQYF.

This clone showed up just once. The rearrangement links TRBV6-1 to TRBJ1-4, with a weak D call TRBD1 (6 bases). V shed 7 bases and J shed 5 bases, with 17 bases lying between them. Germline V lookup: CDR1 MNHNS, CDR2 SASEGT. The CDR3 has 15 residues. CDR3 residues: CASKGDPGVNEKLFF. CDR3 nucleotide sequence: TGTGCCAGCAAGGGCGACCCAGGGGTCAATGAAAAACTGTTTTTT.

CDR3 bases: TGTGCCAGCAGTTTTACAGGGGGGTACAATGAGCAGTTCTTC. Its protein is CASSFTGGYNEQFF. The gene calls are TRBV2 and TRBJ2-1; the match to TRBD1 covers 8 bases. The CDR3 covers 14 residues. V trimming: 5 bases; J trimming: 4 bases; junction bases outside the gene matches: 4. Per the germline V gene, CDR1 is SNHLY and CDR2 is FYNNEI. Full variable domain (rest looked up from reference TRBV2 and TRBJ2-1): EPEVTQTPSHQVTQMGQEVILRCVPISNHLYFYWYRQILGQKVEFLVSFYNNEISEKSEIFDDQFSVERPDGSNFTLKIRSTKLEDSAMYFCASSFTGGYNEQFFGPGTRLTVL.

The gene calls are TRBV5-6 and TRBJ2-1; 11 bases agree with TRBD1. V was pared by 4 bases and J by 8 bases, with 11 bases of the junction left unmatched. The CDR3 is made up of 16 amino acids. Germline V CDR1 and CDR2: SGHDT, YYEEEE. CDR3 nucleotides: TGTGCCAGCAGCATGGACAGGGGGCAAGGATGGGATGAGCAGTTCTTC. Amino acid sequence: CASSMDRGQGWDEQFF.

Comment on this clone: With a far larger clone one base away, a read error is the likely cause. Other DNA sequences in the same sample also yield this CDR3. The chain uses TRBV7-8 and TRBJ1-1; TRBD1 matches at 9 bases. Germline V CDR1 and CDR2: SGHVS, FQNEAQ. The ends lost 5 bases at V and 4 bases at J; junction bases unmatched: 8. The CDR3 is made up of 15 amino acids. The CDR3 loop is CASSPLDRGTTEAFF. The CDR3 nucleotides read TGTGCCAGCAGCCCCCTAGACAGGGGGACCACTGAAGCTTTCTTT.

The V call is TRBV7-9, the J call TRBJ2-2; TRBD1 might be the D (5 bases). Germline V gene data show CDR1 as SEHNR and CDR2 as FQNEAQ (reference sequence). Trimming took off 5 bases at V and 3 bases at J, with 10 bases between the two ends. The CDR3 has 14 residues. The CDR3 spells CASSAGMDTGELFF. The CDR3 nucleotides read TGTGCCAGCAGCGCAGGGATGGACACCGGGGAGCTGTTTTTT.

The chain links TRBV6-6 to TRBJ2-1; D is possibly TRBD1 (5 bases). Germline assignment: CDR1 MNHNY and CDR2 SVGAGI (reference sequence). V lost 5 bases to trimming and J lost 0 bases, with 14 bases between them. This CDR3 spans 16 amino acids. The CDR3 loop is CASSPHQGTSYNEQFF. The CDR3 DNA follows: TGTGCCAGCAGTCCCCACCAGGGTACCTCCTACAATGAGCAGTTCTTC.

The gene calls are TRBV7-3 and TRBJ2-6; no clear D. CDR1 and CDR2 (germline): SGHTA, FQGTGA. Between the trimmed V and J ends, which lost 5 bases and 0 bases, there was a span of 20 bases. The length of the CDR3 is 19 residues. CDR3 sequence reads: CASSPGSAGAISGANVLTF. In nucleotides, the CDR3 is TGTGCCAGCAGCCCCGGCTCGGCAGGCGCGATCTCTGGGGCCAACGTCCTGACTTTC.

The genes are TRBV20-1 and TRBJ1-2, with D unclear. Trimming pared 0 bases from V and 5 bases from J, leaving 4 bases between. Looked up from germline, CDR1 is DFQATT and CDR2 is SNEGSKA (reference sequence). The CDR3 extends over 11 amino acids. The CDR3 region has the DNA TGCAGTGCTAGAGACGGGTATGGCTACACCTTC. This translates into CSARDGYGYTF.

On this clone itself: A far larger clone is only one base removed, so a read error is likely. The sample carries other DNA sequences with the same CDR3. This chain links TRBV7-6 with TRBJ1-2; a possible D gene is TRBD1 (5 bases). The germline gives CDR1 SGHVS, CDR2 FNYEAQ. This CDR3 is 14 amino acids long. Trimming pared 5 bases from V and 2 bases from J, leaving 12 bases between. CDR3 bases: TGTGCCAGCAGCCCCCCCGGGGCCAACTATGGCTACACCTTC. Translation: CASSPPGANYGYTF.

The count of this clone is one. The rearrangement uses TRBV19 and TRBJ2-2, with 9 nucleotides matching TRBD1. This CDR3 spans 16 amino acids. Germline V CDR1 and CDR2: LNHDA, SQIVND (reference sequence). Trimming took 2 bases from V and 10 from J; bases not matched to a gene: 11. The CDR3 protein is CASSILSGTGTSELFF. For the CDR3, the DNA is TGTGCCAGTAGTATATTGTCCGGGACAGGGACCTCGGAGCTGTTTTTT. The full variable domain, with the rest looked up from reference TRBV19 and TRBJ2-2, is DGGITQSPKYLFRKEGQNVTLSCEQNLNHDAMYWYRQDPGQGLRLIYYSQIVNDFQKGDIAEGYSVSREKKESFPLTVTSAQKNPTAFYLCASSILSGTGTSELFFGEGSRLTVL.

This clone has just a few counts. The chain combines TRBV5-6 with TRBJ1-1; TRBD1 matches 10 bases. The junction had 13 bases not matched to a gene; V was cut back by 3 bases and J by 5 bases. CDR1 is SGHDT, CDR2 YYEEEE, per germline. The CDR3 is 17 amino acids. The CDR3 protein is CASSSTRDRGIATEAFF. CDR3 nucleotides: TGTGCCAGCAGCTCGACCCGGGACAGGGGAATCGCGACTGAAGCTTTCTTT.

The CDR3 DNA reads as TGCAGCGTCTCGCTAGGGGCGGACAATCAGCCCCAGCATTTT. Residues: CSVSLGADNQPQHF. The J gene is TRBJ1-5, the V gene TRBV29-1, with TRBD1 as a possible D gene (5 bases). Per germline, CDR1 SQVTM and CDR2 ANQGSEA. The CDR3 extends over 14 amino acids. The V gene lost 6 bases and the J gene lost 3 bases, with 15 bases spanning the gap.

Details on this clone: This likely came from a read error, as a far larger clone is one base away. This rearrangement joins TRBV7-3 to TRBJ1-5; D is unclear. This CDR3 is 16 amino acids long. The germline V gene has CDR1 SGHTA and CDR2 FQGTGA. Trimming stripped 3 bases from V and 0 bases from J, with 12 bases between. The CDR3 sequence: CASSLCLQASNQPQHF. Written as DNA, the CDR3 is TGTGCCAGCAGCTTGTGCCTCCAAGCTAGCAATCAGCCCCAGCATTTT.

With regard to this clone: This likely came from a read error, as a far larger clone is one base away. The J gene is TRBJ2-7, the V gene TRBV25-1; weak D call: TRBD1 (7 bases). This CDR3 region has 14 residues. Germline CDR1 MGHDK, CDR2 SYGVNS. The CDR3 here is CASSDYAGGYEQYF. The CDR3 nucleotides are TGTGCCAGCAGTGACTACGCAGGGGGGTACGAGCAATACTTC.

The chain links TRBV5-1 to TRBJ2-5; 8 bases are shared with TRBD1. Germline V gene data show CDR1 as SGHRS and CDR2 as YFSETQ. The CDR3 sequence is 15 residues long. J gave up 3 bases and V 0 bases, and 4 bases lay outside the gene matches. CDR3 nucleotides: TGCGCCAGCAGCTTGGCATTGGGACAGGAAGAGACCCAGTACTTC. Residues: CASSLALGQEETQYF.

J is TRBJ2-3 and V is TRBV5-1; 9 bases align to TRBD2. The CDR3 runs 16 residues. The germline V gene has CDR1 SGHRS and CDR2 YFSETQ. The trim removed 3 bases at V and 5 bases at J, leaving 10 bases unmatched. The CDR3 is CASSSSAGGPGDTQYF. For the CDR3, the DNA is TGCGCCAGCAGCTCGTCGGCGGGAGGGCCCGGAGATACGCAGTATTTT.

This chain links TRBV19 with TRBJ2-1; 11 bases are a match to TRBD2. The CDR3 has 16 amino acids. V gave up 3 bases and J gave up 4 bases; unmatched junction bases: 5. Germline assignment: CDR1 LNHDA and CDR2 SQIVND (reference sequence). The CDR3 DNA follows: TGTGCCAGTAGTATGATGGGACTAGCGGTTTACAATGAGCAGTTCTTC. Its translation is CASSMMGLAVYNEQFF.